These T cell receptor beta chains were read from a single sample in a study of CD8 T cells in Susac syndrome. Each CDR3 protein gets one entry after TCRdb re-called the immunoSEQ multiplex PCR reads with MiXCR. In the table there are about 130,000 distinct CDR3 sequences, just under 95% of which are singletons. Sequenced input: CD8+ T cells from PBMCs. These receptors came from a human donor with Susac syndrome. The CDR3 runs from the conserved cysteine through the conserved F or W. The D gene is left open where the match is weak. Clone size is stated in some rows and not others, as once, few, many or a class when expanded.

TRBV19	.	.	TRBJ2-1	13	TGTGCCAGTAGTATTGCCAGGGGCAATGAGCAGTTCTTC	CASSIARGNEQFF
TRBV12-5	.	.	TRBJ1-1	14	TGTGCTAGTGCCGTGAGGGGTTTGGACACTGAAGCTTTCTTT	CASAVRGLDTEAFF
TRBV20-1	.	.	TRBJ2-2	14	TGCAGTGCCACGGGGGAAGGGTGGACCGGGGAGCTGTTTTTT	CSATGEGWTGELFF
TRBV4-2	.	.	TRBJ2-1	16	TGTGCCAGCAGCCCCGAAGCAGTTCACTCCTACAATGAGCAGTTCTTC	CASSPEAVHSYNEQFF
TRBV29-1	.	.	TRBJ2-1	14	TGCAGCGTTGAAGTCCAGGACGCGGTTGGCGAGCAGTTCTTC	CSVEVQDAVGEQFF
TRBV29-1	.	.	TRBJ1-2	15	TGCAGCGTTGAAGATTCGGGGGGTTTAAACTATGGCTACACCTTC	CSVEDSGGLNYGYTF
TRBV12-3/TRBV12-4	.	.	TRBJ1-1	12	TGTGCCAGCAGTTTTAAGGGGACTGAAGCTTTCTTT	CASSFKGTEAFF
TRBV13	.	TRBD2	TRBJ2-3	17	TGTGCCAGCAGCGGTAGGGCTAGCGGGAGCCCTACAGATACGCAGTATTTT	CASSGRASGSPTDTQYF
TRBV25-1	.	.	TRBJ1-4	13	TGTGCCAGCAGTGCAGGGGCGGATGAAAAACTGTTTTTT	CASSAGADEKLFF
TRBV6-5	.	.	TRBJ1-2	15	TGTGCCAGCAGTTCGACGGTGGGTGCTAACTATGGCTACACCTTC	CASSSTVGANYGYTF
TRBV30	.	.	TRBJ2-7	11	TGTGCCTGGAGACTCGCGCGGGAGCAGTACTTC	CAWRLAREQYF
TRBV30	.	TRBD2	TRBJ2-5	16	TGTGCCTGGAGTGTAAATCCTAGCGGGGATCAAGAGACCCAGTACTTC	CAWSVNPSGDQETQYF
TRBV5-1	once	.	TRBJ1-1	16	TGCGCCAGCTGGGGGGCGAACAGGGAAAGTTTCGCTGAAGCTTTCTTT	CASWGANRESFAEAFF
TRBV11-3	.	TRBD1	TRBJ1-1	13	TGTGCCAGCAGCGAAGGGGGCTCCACTGAAGCTTTCTTT	CASSEGGSTEAFF
TRBV28	.	TRBD1	TRBJ1-4	14	TGTGCCAGCAGCCAGACAGGGGGCGACGAAAAACTGTTTTTT	CASSQTGGDEKLFF
TRBV20-1	.	TRBD1	TRBJ2-1	18	TGCAGTGCTAGACACTCACCGGTTGGGACAGGGGACTACAATGAGCAGTTCTTC	CSARHSPVGTGDYNEQFF
TRBV6-1	.	.	TRBJ2-5	14	TGTGCCAGCAGTGAAGGCAGGGGTGGCGAGACCCAGTACTTC	CASSEGRGGETQYF
TRBV9	few	.	TRBJ1-1	12	TGTGCCAGCAGCGTAGGGGGGACTGAAGCTTTCTTT	CASSVGGTEAFF
TRBV9	once	TRBD2	TRBJ2-6	20	TGTGCCAGCAGCGTAGAAACTAGCGGGAGAACTAGCTCCGGGGCCAACGTCCTGACTTTC	CASSVETSGRTSSGANVLTF
TRBV7-2	.	.	TRBJ1-2	15	TGTGCCAGCAGCTTATATCTGGGACTGAACTATGGCTACACCTTC	CASSLYLGLNYGYTF
TRBV27	.	.	TRBJ1-1	15	TGTGCCAGCAGCCCAATAGGGGTGTTGAACACTGAAGCTTTCTTT	CASSPIGVLNTEAFF
TRBV25-1	.	TRBD1	TRBJ1-2	14	TGTGCCAGCAGCCCATTTGGACAGGGGGAAGGCTACACCTTC	CASSPFGQGEGYTF
TRBV20-1	.	TRBD2	TRBJ2-1	14	TGCAGTGCTAGACTAGCGGGGGACTACAATGAGCAGTTCTTC	CSARLAGDYNEQFF
TRBV30	.	.	TRBJ2-5	12	TGTGCCGGTAGGGGGGGGGAAGAGACCCAGTACTTC	CAGRGGEETQYF
TRBV10-2	once	.	TRBJ1-1	11	TGCGCCAGCAGTGAGGGGTTTGAAGCTTTCTTT	CASSEGFEAFF
TRBV6-2/TRBV6-3	.	.	TRBJ2-7	13	TGTGCCAGCAGTGAAGACATGACCTACGAGCAGTACTTC	CASSEDMTYEQYF
TRBV4-3	.	TRBD2	TRBJ2-1	20	TGCGCCAGCAGCCAAGATCCCGGACTAGCGGGAGCTCGTGCCTACAATGAGCAGTTCTTC	CASSQDPGLAGARAYNEQFF
TRBV6-5	.	TRBD2	TRBJ2-1	13	TGTGCCAGCAGTTACTCGCCCGCGGGGGTAGGGTTCTTC	CASSYSPAGVGFF
TRBV13	.	.	TRBJ2-5	14	TGTGCCAGCAGCCCCAGGGCGTATTCCGAGGCCCAGTACTTC	CASSPRAYSEAQYF
TRBV6-6	.	TRBD1	TRBJ1-4	14	TGTGCCAGCAGTCAGACAGGGCGGGGGGAAAAACTGTTTTTT	CASSQTGRGEKLFF
TRBV6-5	.	.	TRBJ2-7	16	TGTGCCAGCAGTTACTCCGCCGGGACCGAGACCTACGAGCAGTACTTC	CASSYSAGTETYEQYF
TRBV27	.	.	TRBJ2-2	15	TGTGCCAGCAATTGGCGACCAACGAACACCGGGGAGCTGTTTTTT	CASNWRPTNTGELFF
TRBV12-3/TRBV12-4	.	.	TRBJ2-3	12	TGTGCCAGCAGCCGGGGCGCAGATACGCAGTATTTT	CASSRGADTQYF
TRBV21-1	.	.	TRBJ2-7	17	TGTGCCAGCAGCAAAGCGCTTTCGCAGCCCGATGGGTACGAGCAGTACTTC	CASSKALSQPDGYEQYF
TRBV6-4	.	.	TRBJ2-1	13	TGTGCCAGCAGTGACTCAGGGGTGGATGAGCAGTTCTTC	CASSDSGVDEQFF
TRBV28	.	.	TRBJ1-1	13	TGTGCCAGCAGCTACAGGGAGGGGACTGAAGCTTTCTTT	CASSYREGTEAFF
TRBV29-1	.	.	TRBJ2-6	14	TGCAGCGTCGTAGGGGTGGTAGGGGCCAACGTCCTGACTTTC	CSVVGVVGANVLTF
TRBV19	.	TRBD1	TRBJ1-5	15	TGTGCCAGTAGTATCGTGGACAGGGGGAGGGAGCCCCAGCATTTT	CASSIVDRGREPQHF
TRBV6-4	.	TRBD1	TRBJ2-1	13	TGTGCCACTGCCGGGACAGGGGAGAATGAGCAGTTCTTC	CATAGTGENEQFF
TRBV20-1	.	.	TRBJ2-7	15	TGCAGTGCTAGAGATCCAAGCGTGAATATCTACGAGCAGTACTTC	CSARDPSVNIYEQYF
TRBV30	.	.	TRBJ2-1	13	TGTGCCTGGAGTATCAGCGGTGACAATGAGCAGTTCTTC	CAWSISGDNEQFF
TRBV30	.	.	TRBJ2-7	13	TGTGCCTGGAGACAGGCCGCGTCCTACGAGCAGTACTTC	CAWRQAASYEQYF